What follows are 25 T cell receptor beta chains derived from one specimen sequenced in a study of beta chain features in type 1 diabetes. Findings and limits, study-wide: Shortening of TCRB CDR3s, moderate but significant, appeared in all four CD4+ subsets of Type 1 diabetes patients.

Their antigens remain unidentified. Every bit of the isolated RNA underwent reverse transcription, so sequencing read expressed TCRB transcripts. Sequenced by immunoSEQ multiplex PCR; TCRdb stores in-frame clones only, minus some. The sample holds 640,000 or so clones, roughly 12% seen once. Sequenced input: naive CD4+ T cells from blood. Source of these receptors: a man younger than 30 with type 1 diabetes.

This clone was observed many times. The chain joins TRBV30 to TRBJ2-5; D not resolved. The V gene's germline CDR1 is GTSNPN and CDR2 SVGIG (reference sequence). The CDR3 is made up of 13 amino acids. The germline V and J ends were trimmed by 3 bases and 1 base, with 9 bases remaining between them. The CDR3 nucleotides read TGTGCCTGGAGCCCACAGAGCCAAGAGACCCAGTACTTC. This sequence encodes CAWSPQSQETQYF.

This clone was counted between two and nine times. The chain joins TRBV19 to TRBJ1-2; D might be TRBD1 (5 bases). The germline CDR1 and CDR2 sequences are LNHDA and SQIVND (reference sequence). The length of the CDR3 is 16 residues. V gave up 0 bases and J gave up 0 bases, with 11 bases separating them. The CDR3 coding sequence is TGTGCCAGTAGTATAGATCAGGGCAGAGCTAACTATGGCTACACCTTC. Translation gives CASSIDQGRANYGYTF.

This chain joins TRBV30 and TRBJ1-1, with D maybe TRBD1 (5 bases). The ends were cut back, 5 bases at V and 4 bases at J, with 17 bases in the middle. The CDR3 is 14 residues long. Germline V lookup: CDR1 GTSNPN, CDR2 SVGIG (reference sequence). The CDR3 is CAWDTQGSGTEAFF. The DNA of the CDR3 is TGTGCCTGGGATACCCAGGGATCGGGCACTGAAGCTTTCTTT.

This chain joins TRBV6-1 and TRBJ2-7, with D possibly TRBD2 on 5 matching bases. Trimming removed 1 base from V and 3 bases from J, with 10 bases in between. Germline CDR1 MNHNS, CDR2 SASEGT. CDR3 length: 14 residues. The CDR3 loop reads CASSEGGSDYEQYF. The CDR3 nucleotides are TGTGCCAGCAGTGAAGGAGGGTCAGACTACGAGCAGTACTTC.

This clone showed up just a few times. The chain carries TRBV30 and TRBJ2-2; no reliable D call. V lost 0 bases, J lost 4 bases, and 9 bases lay in between. This CDR3 has 14 amino acids. The germline CDR1 and CDR2 sequences are GTSNPN and SVGIG (reference sequence). The CDR3 reads CAWSVNGFTGELFF. DNA of the CDR3: TGTGCCTGGAGTGTCAATGGATTCACCGGGGAGCTGTTTTTT.

The chain has TRBV25-1 and TRBJ2-1; D is unclear. Germline assignment: CDR1 MGHDK and CDR2 SYGVNS. With 3 bases removed from V and 4 bases from J, the gap between germline ends came to 16 bases. The CDR3 runs 16 residues. In DNA, the CDR3 is TGTGCCAGCAGTGATTCTACGAACCCCCGTTACAATGAGCAGTTCTTC. Translating gives CASSDSTNPRYNEQFF. The full variable domain, in which reference TRBV25-1 and TRBJ2-1 provide the parts outside the CDR3, is EADIYQTPRYLVIGTGKKITLECSQTMGHDKMYWYQQDPGMELHLIHYSYGVNSTEKGDLSSESTVSRIRTEHFPLTLESARPSHTSQYLCASSDSTNPRYNEQFFGPGTRLTVL.

The V and J genes are TRBV30 and TRBJ1-2; tentatively, D is TRBD1 (6 bases). This CDR3 contains 13 residues. V was trimmed by 5 bases and J by 4 bases, leaving 14 bases between them. Looked up from germline, CDR1 is GTSNPN and CDR2 is SVGIG (reference sequence). The CDR3 sequence is CAWGAGQSYGYTF. In DNA, the CDR3 is TGTGCCTGGGGCGCAGGACAGAGCTATGGCTACACCTTC. Full variable domain (missing parts from reference TRBV30 and TRBJ1-2): SQTIHQWPATLVQPVGSPLSLECTVEGTSNPNLYWYRQAAGRGLQLLFYSVGIGQISSEVPQNLSASRPQDRQFILSSKKLLLSDSGFYLCAWGAGQSYGYTFGSGTRLTVV.

The chain uses TRBV12-5 and TRBJ2-3, with 12 positions matching TRBD2. Looked up from germline, CDR1 is LGHNT and CDR2 is FRNRAP. With V trimmed by 4 bases and J by 1 base, 9 bases remained unmatched. The CDR3 spans 18 residues. The chain's CDR3 is CASGWASGGEFRTDTQYF. Here the CDR3 DNA reads TGTGCTAGTGGTTGGGCTAGCGGGGGGGAGTTTCGCACAGATACGCAGTATTTT.

This clone was picked up a small number of times. Written as DNA, the CDR3 is TGTGCCAGCCTTCTTAGGCGGGCACCGACCGGGGAGCTGTTTTTT. It specifies CASLLRRAPTGELFF. This chain connects TRBV2 to TRBJ2-2, with a tentative D call TRBD2 (5 bases). Per germline, CDR1 SNHLY and CDR2 FYNNEI. Trimming removed 8 bases from V and 5 bases from J, with 18 bases in between. CDR3 length: 15 residues.

CDR3 nucleotide sequence: TGCAGCGTTAGCACAGGGGGCCCGAACCTATATGGCTACACCTTC. This codes for CSVSTGGPNLYGYTF. V is TRBV29-1 and J is TRBJ1-2, with 9 nucleotides matching TRBD1. This CDR3 has 15 residues. The germline CDR1 and CDR2 sequences are SQVTM and ANQGSEA. Losses at the gene ends were 5 bases for V and 5 bases for J; bases not matched to a gene: 12.

This clone was recorded a few times. The rearrangement uses TRBV7-9 and TRBJ2-6, with D tentatively TRBD1 (5 bases). Germline V gene sequence: CDR1 SEHNR, CDR2 FQNEAQ (reference sequence). The CDR3 has 17 amino acids. Trimming removed 6 bases from V and 0 bases from J, with 15 bases in between. CDR3 sequence: CASSPADGASGANVLTF. CDR3 nucleotides: TGTGCCAGCAGTCCCGCCGATGGGGCCTCTGGGGCCAACGTCCTGACTTTC.

The chain recombines TRBV28 with TRBJ1-6; D ambiguous. Deletions cut 6 bases from V and 7 bases from J, with 7 bases between. CDR1 and CDR2 from the germline V gene are MDHEN and SYDVKM. The CDR3 consists of 12 residues. CDR3 region: CASRPTNSPLHF. The CDR3 DNA reads TGTGCCAGCAGACCTACCAATTCACCCCTCCACTTT.

V usage is TRBV30 and J usage is TRBJ1-2; no definite D call. The CDR3 totals 12 residues. Trimming took off 0 bases at V and 3 bases at J, with 5 bases between the two ends. The germline V gene encodes CDR1 GTSNPN and CDR2 SVGIG (reference sequence). The CDR3 DNA follows: TGTGCCTGGAGTGTAATGGACTATGGCTACACCTTC. Translation: CAWSVMDYGYTF. The whole variable domain, remainder taken from reference TRBV30 and TRBJ1-2, is SQTIHQWPATLVQPVGSPLSLECTVEGTSNPNLYWYRQAAGRGLQLLFYSVGIGQISSEVPQNLSASRPQDRQFILSSKKLLLSDSGFYLCAWSVMDYGYTFGSGTRLTVV.

This clone occurred a few times. The V call is TRBV11-3, the J call TRBJ2-1, with D possibly matching TRBD2 (5 bases). The CDR3 covers 13 residues. The germline V gene encodes CDR1 SGHNT and CDR2 YENEEA. Between the trimmed V and J ends, which lost 6 bases and 8 bases, there was a span of 14 bases. The CDR3 DNA is TGTGCCAGCAGTGGGAGAGGGTCGTATGAGCAGTTCTTC. Its translation: CASSGRGSYEQFF.

This clone came up a few times. J is TRBJ2-6 and V is TRBV13; the D call may be TRBD1 or TRBD2 (6 bases each). Germline loops: CDR1 PRHDT, CDR2 FYEKMQ (reference sequence). V was clipped by 7 bases and J by 2 bases, with 18 bases between them. The CDR3 extends over 17 amino acids. The CDR3 loop is CASIWAGRGAGANVLTF. In DNA form, the CDR3 reads TGTGCCAGCATTTGGGCAGGTAGGGGGGCTGGGGCCAACGTCCTGACTTTC.

This clone was counted between two and nine times. This chain connects TRBV18 to TRBJ2-1; a weak D match, TRBD2 (6 bases). CDR3 length: 13 residues. V was cut by 3 bases and J by 5 bases, with 8 bases left in between. CDR1 and CDR2 (germline): KGHSH, LQKENI. As DNA, the CDR3 is TGTGCCAGCTCACCGGGGGGAAACAATGAGCAGTTCTTC. Translated, it gives CASSPGGNNEQFF. The entire variable domain, with the rest obtained from reference TRBV18 and TRBJ2-1, is as follows: NAGVMQNPRHLVRRRGQEARLRCSPMKGHSHVYWYRQLPEEGLKFMVYLQKENIIDESGMPKERFSAEFPKEGPSILRIQQVVRGDSAAYFCASSPGGNNEQFFGPGTRLTVL.

This clone was seen only a few times. J is TRBJ1-5 and V is TRBV19, with D maybe TRBD1 (6 bases). Between the trimmed V and J ends, which lost 6 bases and 0 bases, there was a span of 15 bases. The CDR3 loop spans 16 amino acids. Per germline, CDR1 LNHDA and CDR2 SQIVND (reference sequence). CDR3 nucleotide sequence: TGTGCCAGTAGCCAACAGGGATCTTATAGCAATCAGCCCCAGCATTTT. Protein: CASSQQGSYSNQPQHF.

About this clone: The junction shows a germline mismatch at one end, possibly a read error. The chain couples TRBV7-7 to TRBJ2-2; the match to TRBD1 covers 7 bases. The V gene's germline CDR1 is SSHAT and CDR2 FNYEAQ (reference sequence). This CDR3 is built from 14 residues. CDR3 region: CASSLQGFTGELFF. Written as DNA, the CDR3 is TGTGCTAGCAGCTTACAGGGGTTCACCGGGGAGCTGTTTTTT.

This clone was seen a handful of times. The chain employs TRBV30 and TRBJ2-2; D tentatively fits TRBD1 or TRBD2 (5 bases each). V dropped 4 bases and J dropped 2 bases, with 11 bases sitting between them. This CDR3 is 14 amino acids long. The germline V gene has CDR1 GTSNPN and CDR2 SVGIG (reference sequence). The CDR3, as DNA: TGTGCCTGGAATCAGGGACCTAACACCGGGGAGCTGTTTTTT. Translation gives CAWNQGPNTGELFF.

The sample holds a few counts of this clone. This chain connects TRBV29-1 to TRBJ1-2, with 10 bases identical to TRBD1. This CDR3 spans 14 amino acids. The trim removed 7 bases at V and 6 bases at J, leaving 11 bases unmatched. CDR1 is SQVTM, CDR2 ANQGSEA, per germline. CDR3 amino acids: CSAQSGQGKDGYTF. CDR3 coding DNA: TGCAGCGCCCAATCGGGACAGGGGAAGGATGGCTACACCTTC.

Points on this clone: Relative to the germline gene, one junction end is altered; a read error may explain this. The chain recombines TRBV6-1 with TRBJ2-7, with D tentatively TRBD2 (6 bases). The CDR3 is 14 amino acids. CDR1 and CDR2 (germline): MNHNS, SASEGT. The CDR3 bases are TGTGCCAGCAGTGAGCTCCGGGACTCCCACGAGCAGTACTTC. Its translation is CASSELRDSHEQYF.

This clone turned up a few times. The rearrangement links TRBV29-1 to TRBJ2-5; unclear D gene. V lost 2 bases, J lost 0 bases, and 10 bases lay in between. The CDR3 runs to 14 residues. CDR1 is SQVTM, CDR2 ANQGSEA, per germline. CDR3 coding DNA: TGCAGCGTTGAATTCCCCGAAGACCAAGAGACCCAGTACTTC. This sequence encodes CSVEFPEDQETQYF.

A few counts support this clone. This specimen includes other DNA sequences encoding the same CDR3. The chain links TRBV30 to TRBJ1-5; 10 bases align to TRBD1. Germline V gene lookup returns CDR1 GTSNPN and CDR2 SVGIG (reference sequence). This CDR3 contains 15 residues. V trimming: 0 bases; J trimming: 5 bases; junction bases outside the gene matches: 4. The CDR3 region is CAWSVLGQGDQPQHF. The CDR3 coding sequence is TGTGCCTGGAGTGTACTTGGACAGGGGGATCAGCCCCAGCATTTT.

This clone occurred a few times. This same CDR3 is encoded by further DNA sequences in the sample. This CDR3 reads CASSPSYGYTF. CDR3 DNA sequence: TGTGCCAGCAGCCCCAGCTATGGCTACACCTTC. The chain links TRBV7-9 to TRBJ1-2; D gene unclear. V lost 5 bases, J lost 4 bases, and 5 bases lay in between. The CDR3 contains 11 residues. Germline V gene sequence: CDR1 SEHNR, CDR2 FQNEAQ (reference sequence).

The sample holds a few counts of this clone. One junction end disagrees with the germline gene, perhaps due to a read error. The gene calls are TRBV7-9 and TRBJ1-1; D unclear. Looked up from germline, CDR1 is SEHNR and CDR2 is FQNEAQ (reference sequence). CDR3 size: 8 residues. The CDR3 spells CASSLTDF. CDR3 bases: TGTGCCAGCAGTCTGACGGATTTT. The whole variable domain, remainder taken from reference TRBV7-9 and TRBJ1-1, is DTGVSQNPRHKITKRGQNVTFRCDPISEHNRLYWYRQTLGQGPEFLTYFQNEAQLEKSRLLSDRFSAERPKGSFSTLEIQRTEQGDSAMYLCASSLTDFGQGTRLTVV.